The 32 T cell receptor beta chains below were found in one sample sequenced in a study of shared clonotypes between healthy human individuals. Assay: immunoSEQ multiplex PCR; the TCRdb copy retains only in-frame clones and omits some. The sample consists of some 650,000 clones, around 97% of them appearing once. Sequencing was performed on naive CD4+ T cells sorted from blood. Subset specified: CD45RA+ positively selected. All receptors derive from a woman between 25 and 40 years old in good health.

This chain connects TRBV4-1 to TRBJ2-7, with 12 nucleotides matching TRBD2. CDR3 length equals 14 residues. CDR1 MGHRA and CDR2 YSYEKL come from the germline V gene. J was trimmed by 2 bases and V by 6 bases; bases with no gene match: 2. The CDR3 coding sequence is TGCGCCAGCAGTAGGACTAGCGGGACCTACGAGCAGTACTTC. Translated, it gives CASSRTSGTYEQYF.

This rearrangement joins TRBV28 to TRBJ2-7, with D unresolved. The CDR3 spans 14 residues. Germline CDR1 is MDHEN and CDR2 is SYDVKM. V was pared by 9 bases and J by 1 base, with 16 bases between. CDR3: CASKTAAASYEQYF. DNA of the CDR3: TGTGCCAGTAAAACCGCTGCAGCTTCCTACGAGCAGTACTTC.

The rearrangement uses TRBV7-2 and TRBJ2-7; D is unclear. Germline CDR1 and CDR2: SGHTA and FQGNSA. The V end lost 8 bases, the J end lost 0 bases, and 14 bases lay between the germline ends. The CDR3 is 14 amino acids. The CDR3 DNA is TGTGCCAGCGGATGGGAACTAAGCTCCTACGAGCAGTACTTC. This gives the protein CASGWELSSYEQYF.

The chain carries TRBV18 and TRBJ2-7; D may be TRBD1 (6 bases). V was trimmed by 5 bases and J by 0 bases, leaving 11 bases between them. The CDR3 is 14 amino acids. Per germline, CDR1 KGHSH and CDR2 LQKENI. CDR3 bases: TGTGCCAGCTCATTAGGGACAAACTCCTACGAGCAGTACTTC. Translated, it gives CASSLGTNSYEQYF.

The V and J genes are TRBV28 and TRBJ2-1; tentatively, D is TRBD2 (5 bases). CDR1 MDHEN and CDR2 SYDVKM come from the germline V gene. There are 14 residues in the CDR3. V dropped 3 bases and J dropped 8 bases, with 14 bases sitting between them. DNA for the CDR3: TGTGCCAGCAGTTTCCCTGGGCTAGCAGATGAGCAGTTCTTC. Protein product: CASSFPGLADEQFF.

This rearrangement joins TRBV5-1 to TRBJ2-1; D remains unclear. Deletions cut 3 bases from V and 0 bases from J, with 16 bases between. The CDR3 contains 17 residues. CDR1 is SGHRS, CDR2 YFSETQ, per germline. The CDR3 DNA reads as TGCGCCAGCAGCTCGATACTTAATCCGAGCTCCTACAATGAGCAGTTCTTC. As protein: CASSSILNPSSYNEQFF. Variable domain in full (rest from reference TRBV5-1 and TRBJ2-1): KAGVTQTPRYLIKTRGQQVTLSCSPISGHRSVSWYQQTPGQGLQFLFEYFSETQRNKGNFPGRFSGRQFSNSRSEMNVSTLELGDSALYLCASSSILNPSSYNEQFFGPGTRLTVL.

The genes are TRBV4-1 and TRBJ2-1; a possible D gene is TRBD2 (5 bases). This CDR3 has 21 residues. V was pared by 0 bases and J by 8 bases, with 32 bases between. Germline loops: CDR1 MGHRA, CDR2 YSYEKL. The CDR3: CASSQDGLTGAASRHRDEQFF. The DNA of the CDR3 is TGCGCCAGCAGCCAAGATGGCCTGACTGGCGCAGCTAGCCGCCACCGGGATGAGCAGTTCTTC.

The chain uses TRBV18 and TRBJ2-2, with D possibly being TRBD1 (5 bases). Per germline, CDR1 KGHSH and CDR2 LQKENI. V was clipped by 3 bases and J by 2 bases, with 13 bases between them. The CDR3 length is 16 residues. The CDR3 spells CASSPETGLNTGELFF. Written as DNA, the CDR3 is TGTGCCAGCTCACCTGAAACAGGCCTTAACACCGGGGAGCTGTTTTTT.

This clone was seen a few times. At the DNA level, this CDR3 is encoded by other sequences in the same sample as well. The CDR3 sequence: CASSRTSGSYEQYF. As DNA, the CDR3 is TGTGCCAGCAGTCGGACTAGCGGGAGTTACGAGCAGTACTTC. The chain is built from TRBV6-5 and TRBJ2-7; the match to TRBD2 covers 13 bases. The V gene end was trimmed by 5 bases and the J gene end by 4 bases; junction bases not matched to a gene: 2. Germline CDR1 MNHEY, CDR2 SVGAGI. The CDR3 is 14 amino acids.

The V gene is TRBV6-5, the J gene TRBJ1-5; TRBD1 might be the D (5 bases). This CDR3 contains 15 residues. V lost 8 bases and J 7 bases, leaving 21 bases between the germline ends. Germline V gene data show CDR1 as MNHEY and CDR2 as SVGAGI. As DNA, the CDR3 is TGTGCCAGCGCTCGGGGGGGTTCAGCACGCCAGCCCCAGCATTTT. Translated: CASARGGSARQPQHF.

This chain links TRBV5-1 with TRBJ1-5, with 7 bases that match TRBD1. The V and J ends lost 4 bases and 5 bases, in that order; junction bases with no gene match: 3. The CDR3 spans 13 residues. CDR1 is SGHRS and CDR2 is YFSETQ in the germline V gene. CDR3 nucleotide sequence: TGCGCCAGCAGCATTGACAGGGATCAGCCCCAGCATTTT. This encodes CASSIDRDQPQHF.

This CDR3 is CASSTTVGGPEIQYF. The CDR3 DNA sequence: TGTGCCAGTAGTACCACGGTGGGAGGGCCTGAAATTCAGTACTTC. The rearrangement uses TRBV19 and TRBJ2-4, with 7 bases fitting TRBD2. This CDR3 contains 15 residues. CDR1 LNHDA and CDR2 SQIVND come from the germline V gene (reference sequence). V lost 4 bases to trimming and J lost 10 bases; unmatched junction nucleotides: 13.

The rearrangement uses TRBV5-1 and TRBJ2-7, with TRBD2 as a possible D gene (5 bases). The CDR3 is 14 amino acids. Germline-derived CDR1 and CDR2 are SGHRS and YFSETQ. The V end was cut by 0 bases, the J end by 6 bases, with 13 bases between. This CDR3 is CASSLAGYLSEQYF. CDR3 nucleotide sequence: TGCGCCAGCAGCTTGGCGGGATACTTGAGCGAGCAGTACTTC.

The V and J genes are TRBV19 and TRBJ1-5, with D uncertain. CDR1 is LNHDA, CDR2 SQIVND, per germline (reference sequence). The CDR3 is 17 residues long. The ends were cut back, 0 bases at V and 5 bases at J, with 17 bases in the middle. Here the CDR3 reads CASSIDLFAREHQPQHF. CDR3 nucleotides: TGTGCCAGTAGTATAGATCTATTCGCGAGAGAACATCAGCCCCAGCATTTT.

J is TRBJ2-2 and V is TRBV19; 8 nucleotides align to TRBD1. This CDR3 spans 14 amino acids. Per germline, CDR1 LNHDA and CDR2 SQIVND (reference sequence). After removal of 7 bases from V and 3 bases from J, the junction contained 4 bases not matched to a gene. CDR3 sequence (DNA): TGTGCCAGTACCGAGGGACAGGACACCGGGGAGCTGTTTTTT. Its translation is CASTEGQDTGELFF.

A note on this clone: In the same sample, other DNA sequences code for this CDR3. The chain has TRBV27 and TRBJ2-2, with a tentative D call TRBD1 (5 bases). The CDR3 covers 15 residues. Germline values: CDR1 MNHEY, CDR2 SMNVEV (reference sequence). Trimming stripped 2 bases from V and 0 bases from J, with 7 bases between. CDR3 loop: CASSLGHPNTGELFF. The CDR3 DNA is TGTGCCAGCAGTTTAGGACATCCGAACACCGGGGAGCTGTTTTTT.

This rearrangement joins TRBV19 to TRBJ1-1; 9 bases align to TRBD1. V gave up 4 bases and J gave up 11 bases; unmatched junction bases: 14. Per the germline V gene, CDR1 is LNHDA and CDR2 is SQIVND (reference sequence). The CDR3 consists of 15 residues. The CDR3 spells CASSNRGRYPFWAFF. The CDR3, as DNA: TGTGCCAGTAGTAACAGGGGGCGTTACCCGTTTTGGGCTTTCTTT.

The rearrangement joins TRBV6-4 to TRBJ2-5, with D possibly being TRBD2 (5 bases). CDR1 and CDR2 (germline): MRHNA, SNTAGT. The CDR3 is made up of 13 amino acids. V lost 11 bases and J lost 7, with 20 bases in between. CDR3 DNA: TGTGCCCTACCCCGCCCTAGAGGAGGGACCCAGTACTTC. Its translation is CALPRPRGGTQYF.

The V and J genes are TRBV4-1 and TRBJ1-2; 7 bases align to TRBD1. The CDR3 contains 13 residues. V shed 6 bases, J shed 2 bases, and the junction held 3 bases outside the gene matches. Germline CDR1 and CDR2: MGHRA and YSYEKL. CDR3 loop: CASREGGNYGYTF. CDR3 bases: TGCGCCAGCAGGGAAGGGGGCAACTATGGCTACACCTTC.

V and J are TRBV7-9 and TRBJ2-7; TRBD1 is a possible D gene (5 bases). CDR3 length equals 11 residues. Germline CDR1 reads SEHNR; CDR2 reads FQNEAQ (reference sequence). V was shortened by 6 bases and J by 9 bases, with 12 bases between the two germline ends. The CDR3 sequence is CASSAGRGQYF. Written as DNA, the CDR3 is TGTGCCAGCAGTGCAGGGCGAGGGCAGTACTTC.

The V and J genes are TRBV7-9 and TRBJ2-7; tentative D call: TRBD1 (5 bases). This CDR3 spans 15 amino acids. Germline-derived CDR1 and CDR2 are SEHNR and FQNEAQ (reference sequence). V was cut by 5 bases and J by 0 bases, with 14 bases left in between. The CDR3 sequence is CASSPLGASSYEQYF. The CDR3 DNA reads TGTGCCAGCAGCCCCCTTGGGGCGAGCTCCTACGAGCAGTACTTC.

The genes are TRBV18 and TRBJ1-1; the D is unclear. V lost 4 bases and J lost 2, with 8 bases in between. Germline-derived CDR1 and CDR2 are KGHSH and LQKENI. This CDR3 contains 13 residues. Here the CDR3 DNA reads TGTGCCAGCTCACTAGCCGAAAACACTGAAGCTTTCTTT. Translating gives CASSLAENTEAFF.

The chain carries TRBV11-2 and TRBJ2-5, with D maybe TRBD1 (7 bases). This CDR3 has 15 residues. V was cut by 5 bases and J by 5 bases, with 18 bases left in between. Per germline, CDR1 SGHAT and CDR2 FQNNGV. CDR3 nucleotide sequence: TGTGCCAGCAGCGGACTAACGGGCAGGGGGGAGACCCAGTACTTC. It specifies CASSGLTGRGETQYF. The variable domain in full, with the rest retrieved from reference TRBV11-2 and TRBJ2-5, is EAGVAQSPRYKIIEKRQSVAFWCNPISGHATLYWYQQILGQGPKLLIQFQNNGVVDDSQLPKDRFSAERLKGVDSTLKIQPAKLEDSAVYLCASSGLTGRGETQYFGPGTRLLVL.

The chain links TRBV28 to TRBJ2-1; the D is unclear. The CDR3 covers 11 residues. Trimming shortened V by 8 bases and J by 3 bases, and 5 bases separated the two germline ends. The V gene's germline CDR1 is MDHEN and CDR2 SYDVKM. The CDR3 DNA reads as TGTGCCAGCGGGGACTACAATGAGCAGTTCTTC. Translated, it gives CASGDYNEQFF.

V gene TRBV7-9 combines with J gene TRBJ2-3; 8 nucleotides match TRBD2. Germline CDR1 is SEHNR and CDR2 is FQNEAQ (reference sequence). V shed 5 bases and J 4 bases; nucleotides not matched to a gene: 11. The CDR3 runs to 16 residues. In DNA, the CDR3 is TGTGCCAGCAGCCCACGGGGGGGGGCACTGGCAGATACGCAGTATTTT. Its protein is CASSPRGGALADTQYF. The complete variable domain, with remaining parts taken from reference TRBV7-9 and TRBJ2-3, reads DTGVSQNPRHKITKRGQNVTFRCDPISEHNRLYWYRQTLGQGPEFLTYFQNEAQLEKSRLLSDRFSAERPKGSFSTLEIQRTEQGDSAMYLCASSPRGGALADTQYFGPGTRLTVL.

A word on this clone: Other DNA sequences of this sample code for an identical CDR3. This chain joins TRBV28 and TRBJ2-7, with 7 bases lining up with TRBD2. The CDR3 contains 15 residues. From germline, CDR1 is MDHEN and CDR2 SYDVKM. Unmatched junction bases numbered 4, after V lost 1 base and J lost 1 base. This CDR3 is CASSLSASGSYEQYF. The CDR3 DNA follows: TGTGCCAGCAGTTTATCTGCTAGCGGATCCTACGAGCAGTACTTC.

This clone has more than one count but fewer than ten. The V call is TRBV7-9, the J call TRBJ1-5; TRBD1 matches at 8 bases. This CDR3 is 13 amino acids long. V dropped 5 bases and J dropped 7; count of bases not matched to a gene: 4. Germline V gene lookup returns CDR1 SEHNR and CDR2 FQNEAQ (reference sequence). CDR3 amino acids: CASSQGAKQPQHF. Here the CDR3 DNA reads TGTGCCAGCAGCCAGGGGGCAAAACAGCCCCAGCATTTT.

This chain uses TRBV7-9 with TRBJ2-7; the match to TRBD1 covers 7 bases. The CDR3 is made up of 17 amino acids. The V segment lost 5 bases and the J segment 3 bases; nucleotides outside the gene matches: 16. Looked up from germline, CDR1 is SEHNR and CDR2 is FQNEAQ (reference sequence). The CDR3 nucleotides are TGTGCCAGCAGCCCCAGTGTGGTGGGGACAGACCGCTACGAGCAGTACTTC. Translation gives CASSPSVVGTDRYEQYF.

The V and J genes are TRBV5-4 and TRBJ1-4; D is perhaps TRBD1 (5 bases). CDR3 length: 15 residues. The germline V and J ends were trimmed by 3 bases and 4 bases, with 13 bases remaining between them. Germline loops: CDR1 SGHNT, CDR2 YYREEE (reference sequence). In DNA form, the CDR3 reads TGTGCCAGCAGCTCCCGCGGACAATTTAATGAAAAACTGTTTTTT. Protein: CASSSRGQFNEKLFF.

The chain employs TRBV7-6 and TRBJ2-7; D is uncertain. V was shortened by 1 base and J by 3 bases, with 1 base between the two germline ends. The CDR3 extends over 11 amino acids. The germline V gene has CDR1 SGHVS and CDR2 FNYEAQ. This chain's CDR3 is CASSLDYEQYF. Here the CDR3 DNA reads TGTGCCAGCAGCTTAGACTACGAGCAGTACTTC.

The genes are TRBV5-4 and TRBJ2-7; D not resolved. V was cut by 0 bases and J by 1 base, with 8 bases left in between. The length of the CDR3 is 14 residues. Germline assignment: CDR1 SGHNT and CDR2 YYREEE (reference sequence). The CDR3 region has the DNA TGTGCCAGCAGCTTGGGAAGGATTTCCTACGAGCAGTACTTC. It translates to CASSLGRISYEQYF.

The chain has TRBV5-1 and TRBJ1-2; 7 bases fit TRBD1. The ends lost 0 bases at V and 7 bases at J; junction bases unmatched: 21. CDR3 length equals 19 residues. CDR1 and CDR2 (germline): SGHRS, YFSETQ. The CDR3 DNA follows: TGCGCCAGCAGCTTGGGGAACCGGGACAGCCGCCCGGGTGTCGGTGGCTACACCTTC. It translates to CASSLGNRDSRPGVGGYTF.